The rows below give T cell receptor beta chains drawn from one sample of a study of blood T cell repertoires in COVID-19. The method was immunoSEQ multiplex PCR; TCRdb's version includes in-frame clones alone and lacks a portion of them. The table records around 230,000 clones, about 80% of them present only once. Sequencing input: peripheral blood. All receptors come from a woman older than 75 with acute or convalescent COVID-19. Both conserved end residues are part of each CDR3. A D gene is named only where the DNA matches it firmly. Clone size, where shown, is once, few, many, or a class for clones that have expanded.

d_call	cdr3_length	clone_size	j_call	v_call	cdr3_nt	cdr3_aa
TRBD1	18	once	TRBJ1-1	TRBV5-1	TGCGCCAGCAGCCCCGGACAGGGAGGATGGGGCAGGGACACTGAAGCTTTCTTT	CASSPGQGGWGRDTEAFF
NA	15	NA	TRBJ2-1	TRBV11-3	TGTGCCAGCAGCTTAGTGGGGGGGCCGTACAATGAGCAGTTCTTC	CASSLVGGPYNEQFF
TRBD1	16	NA	TRBJ1-5	TRBV6-1	TGTGCCAGCAGTGACAGGGGGCCGACAGGTGGGAAGCCCCAGCATTTT	CASSDRGPTGGKPQHF
TRBD1	14	NA	TRBJ1-5	TRBV19	TGTGCCAGTAGCGAGGGGACAGGGCCTCAGCCCCAGCATTTT	CASSEGTGPQPQHF
TRBD2	16	NA	TRBJ2-1	TRBV18	TGTGCCAGCTCACGGCTAGCGGACAACTCCTACAATGAGCAGTTCTTC	CASSRLADNSYNEQFF
NA	14	NA	TRBJ1-1	TRBV18	TGTGCCAGCTCACCACCGGGAGGGGACCGTGAAGCTTTCTTT	CASSPPGGDREAFF
TRBD1	14	NA	TRBJ1-1	TRBV3-1/TRBV3-2	TGTGCCAGCAGCCACAACGGACAGGCCACTGAAGCTTTCTTT	CASSHNGQATEAFF
NA	13	NA	TRBJ1-4	TRBV30	TGTGCCTGGAGTGGGACAGATGGAGAAAAACTGTTTTTT	CAWSGTDGEKLFF
NA	15	few	TRBJ1-1	TRBV6-5	TGTGCCAGCAGTTACGTCGGCGGCCAGAACACTGAAGCTTTCTTT	CASSYVGGQNTEAFF
NA	15	NA	TRBJ2-3	TRBV7-7	TGTGCTAGCAGCTTAGGTACTGGAGTTGCGGATACGCAGTATTTT	CASSLGTGVADTQYF
TRBD1	15	NA	TRBJ2-7	TRBV6-5	TGTGCCAGCAGTTACAAAGGGACAGGGGATCGCGAGCAGTACTTC	CASSYKGTGDREQYF
TRBD2	14	NA	TRBJ2-7	TRBV29-1	TGCAGCGCCTCGACTAGCGGGGGGCCGACCGAGCAGTACTTC	CSASTSGGPTEQYF
TRBD2	16	few	TRBJ2-1	TRBV30	TGTGCCTGGAGTGTTGTAGCGGGAGTCTCCTACAATGAGCAGTTCTTC	CAWSVVAGVSYNEQFF
TRBD1	17	NA	TRBJ1-2	TRBV2	TGTGCCAGCATCCTGTCTTCCCAAATGACAGGGTACCACGGCTACACCTTC	CASILSSQMTGYHGYTF
NA	15	once	TRBJ1-2	TRBV7-9	TGTGCCAGCAGCTTAGCTGGGGCTCTACTCTATGGCTACACCTTC	CASSLAGALLYGYTF
NA	13	NA	TRBJ1-2	TRBV6-6	TGTGCCAGCGCTGACTGGTCAGGGCAAGGCTACACCTTC	CASADWSGQGYTF
NA	14	NA	TRBJ1-1	TRBV2	TGTGCCAGCAGTGAAAGCAGGGGAAACACTGAAGCTTTCTTT	CASSESRGNTEAFF
NA	13	NA	TRBJ1-6	TRBV3-1/TRBV3-2	TGTGCCAGCAGCACAGCCACACAGCTGCCCCTCCACTTT	CASSTATQLPLHF
TRBD1	16	NA	TRBJ2-3	TRBV10-3	TGTGCCATCAGTGAGTCACAGGGGGGAGGCACAGATACGCAGTATTTT	CAISESQGGGTDTQYF
NA	15	NA	TRBJ1-5	TRBV6-5	TGTGCCAGCAGCCCCAGGATGGCGATAAATCAGCCCCAGCATTTT	CASSPRMAINQPQHF
TRBD1	15	NA	TRBJ1-2	TRBV5-6	TGTGCCAGCAGCGGACGGGACAGGGGGAACTATGGCTACACCTTC	CASSGRDRGNYGYTF
TRBD2	15	NA	TRBJ2-3	TRBV7-9	TGTGCCAGCAGCTTAGCGCTAGCGGGCACAGATACGCAGTATTTT	CASSLALAGTDTQYF
NA	14	NA	TRBJ2-7	TRBV6-1	TGTGCCAGCAGTGAAAGCGGCAAGACCTACGAGCAGTACTTC	CASSESGKTYEQYF